This entry lists 5 T cell receptor beta chains sequenced from one sample in a study of blood T cell repertoires in COVID-19. The assay was immunoSEQ multiplex PCR, and TCRdb's table has in-frame clones only and misses some. The sample lists about 300,000 clones; around 89% were seen once. Material: peripheral blood. Receptor source: a woman in her thirties with COVID-19, enrolled during active disease.

This clone was recorded only once. The rearrangement links TRBV6-5 to TRBJ1-6; 7 nucleotides line up with TRBD1. After removal of 2 bases from V and 9 bases from J, the junction contained 7 bases not matched to a gene. Germline CDR1 and CDR2: MNHEY and SVGAGI. The CDR3 covers 15 residues. In nucleotides, the CDR3 is TGTGCCAGCAGTTACCAGGGGGACCTAAGTTCACCCCTCCACTTT. This encodes CASSYQGDLSSPLHF.

The genes are TRBV19 and TRBJ2-3; 12 nucleotides line up with TRBD1. J was trimmed by 6 bases and V by 6 bases; bases with no gene match: 13. Germline assignment: CDR1 LNHDA and CDR2 SQIVND (reference sequence). This CDR3 is 17 amino acids long. CDR3 loop: CASSHRRDRGREDTQYF. Written as DNA, the CDR3 is TGTGCCAGTAGCCATCGGAGGGACAGGGGGCGTGAGGATACGCAGTATTTT. Full variable domain (outside the CDR3, taken from reference TRBV19 and TRBJ2-3): DGGITQSPKYLFRKEGQNVTLSCEQNLNHDAMYWYRQDPGQGLRLIYYSQIVNDFQKGDIAEGYSVSREKKESFPLTVTSAQKNPTAFYLCASSHRRDRGREDTQYFGPGTRLTVL.

This clone showed up just once. This chain links TRBV9 with TRBJ1-2; the match to TRBD1 covers 12 bases. This CDR3 spans 15 amino acids. CDR1 is SGDLS and CDR2 is YYNGEE in the germline V gene. Unmatched junction bases numbered 5, after V lost 4 bases and J lost 4 bases. For the CDR3, the DNA is TGTGCCAGCAGCAACCGGGACAGGGGGCCCTATGGCTACACCTTC. Protein: CASSNRDRGPYGYTF.

The chain has TRBV7-2 and TRBJ2-7; D is possibly TRBD2 (6 bases). With 5 bases removed from V and 6 bases from J, the gap between germline ends came to 17 bases. The CDR3 covers 14 residues. CDR1 is SGHTA and CDR2 is FQGNSA in the germline V gene. The CDR3, as DNA: TGTGCCAGCAGCCCAAGGACGGGGGAGTCCGAGCAGTACTTC. As protein: CASSPRTGESEQYF.

The CDR3 sequence: CASSYEPGAGGYTF. CDR3 nucleotides: TGTGCCAGCAGTTACGAGCCAGGGGCGGGTGGCTACACCTTC. This chain links TRBV6-5 with TRBJ1-2; D perhaps matches TRBD1 (6 bases). Per germline, CDR1 MNHEY and CDR2 SVGAGI. The V end lost 2 bases, the J end lost 7 bases, and 14 bases lay between the germline ends. The CDR3 sequence is 14 residues long.